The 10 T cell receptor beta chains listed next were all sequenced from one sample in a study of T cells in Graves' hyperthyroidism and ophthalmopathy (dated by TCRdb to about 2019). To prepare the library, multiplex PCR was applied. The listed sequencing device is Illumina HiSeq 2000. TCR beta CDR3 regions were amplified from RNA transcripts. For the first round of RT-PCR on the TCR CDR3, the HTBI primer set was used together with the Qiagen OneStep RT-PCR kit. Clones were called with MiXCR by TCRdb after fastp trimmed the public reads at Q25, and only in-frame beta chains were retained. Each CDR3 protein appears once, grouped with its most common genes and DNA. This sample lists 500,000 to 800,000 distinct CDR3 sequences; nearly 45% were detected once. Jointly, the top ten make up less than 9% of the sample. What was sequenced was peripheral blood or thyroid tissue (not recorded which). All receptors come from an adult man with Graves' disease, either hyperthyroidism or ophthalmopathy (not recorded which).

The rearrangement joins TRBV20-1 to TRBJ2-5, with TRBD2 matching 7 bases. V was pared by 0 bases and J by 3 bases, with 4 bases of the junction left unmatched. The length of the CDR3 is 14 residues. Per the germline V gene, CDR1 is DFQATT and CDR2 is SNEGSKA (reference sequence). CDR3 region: CSARDRLAEETQYF. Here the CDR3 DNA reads TGCAGTGCTAGAGATCGTCTAGCGGAAGAGACCCAGTACTTC.

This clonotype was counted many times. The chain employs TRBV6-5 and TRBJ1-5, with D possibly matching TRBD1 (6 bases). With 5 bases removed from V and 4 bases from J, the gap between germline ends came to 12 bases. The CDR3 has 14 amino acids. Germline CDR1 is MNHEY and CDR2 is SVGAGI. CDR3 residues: CASSKDSPNQPQHF. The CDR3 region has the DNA TGTGCCAGCAGTAAGGACAGTCCAAATCAGCCCCAGCATTTT.

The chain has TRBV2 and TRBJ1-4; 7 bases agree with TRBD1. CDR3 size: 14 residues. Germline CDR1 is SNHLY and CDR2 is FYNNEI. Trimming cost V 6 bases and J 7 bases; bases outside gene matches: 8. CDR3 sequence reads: CASSPRGDSEKLFF. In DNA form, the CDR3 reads TGTGCCAGCAGCCCCAGGGGGGATTCTGAAAAACTGTTTTTT.

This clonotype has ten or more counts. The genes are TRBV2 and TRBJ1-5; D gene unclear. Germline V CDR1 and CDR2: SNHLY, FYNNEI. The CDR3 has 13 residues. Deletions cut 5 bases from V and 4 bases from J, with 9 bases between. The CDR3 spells CASSFRKNQPQHF. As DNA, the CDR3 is TGTGCCAGCAGTTTTAGAAAAAATCAGCCCCAGCATTTT. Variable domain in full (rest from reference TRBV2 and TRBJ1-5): EPEVTQTPSHQVTQMGQEVILRCVPISNHLYFYWYRQILGQKVEFLVSFYNNEISEKSEIFDDQFSVERPDGSNFTLKIRSTKLEDSAMYFCASSFRKNQPQHFGDGTRLSIL.

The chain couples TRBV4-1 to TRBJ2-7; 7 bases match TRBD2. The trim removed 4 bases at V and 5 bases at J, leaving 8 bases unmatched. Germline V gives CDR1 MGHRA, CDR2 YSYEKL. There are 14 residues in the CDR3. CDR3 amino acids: CASSRETSTHEQYF. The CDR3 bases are TGCGCCAGCAGCCGGGAGACTAGCACGCACGAGCAGTACTTC.

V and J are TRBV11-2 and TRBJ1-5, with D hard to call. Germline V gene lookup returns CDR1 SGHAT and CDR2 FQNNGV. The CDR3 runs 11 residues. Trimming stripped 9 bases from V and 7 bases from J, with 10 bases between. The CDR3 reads CASTPGQPQHF. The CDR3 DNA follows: TGTGCCAGTACCCCGGGACAGCCCCAGCATTTT.

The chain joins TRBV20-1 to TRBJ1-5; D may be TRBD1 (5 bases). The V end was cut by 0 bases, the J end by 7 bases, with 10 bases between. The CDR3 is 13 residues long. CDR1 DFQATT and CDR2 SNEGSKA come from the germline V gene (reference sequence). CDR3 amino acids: CSAREGPQQPQHF. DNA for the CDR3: TGCAGTGCTAGAGAGGGGCCCCAACAGCCCCAGCATTTT.

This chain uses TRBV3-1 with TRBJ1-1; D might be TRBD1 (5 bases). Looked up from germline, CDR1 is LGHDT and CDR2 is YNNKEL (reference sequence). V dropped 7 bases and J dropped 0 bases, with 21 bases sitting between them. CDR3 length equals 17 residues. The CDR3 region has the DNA TGTGCCAGCATCTCGACTAGGCGGGGCAGGTTGAACACTGAAGCTTTCTTT. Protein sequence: CASISTRRGRLNTEAFF.

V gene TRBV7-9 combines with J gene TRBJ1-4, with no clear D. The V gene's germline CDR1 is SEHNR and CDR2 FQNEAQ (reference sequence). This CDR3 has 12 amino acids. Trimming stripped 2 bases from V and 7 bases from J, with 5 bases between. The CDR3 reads CASSLLAEKLFF. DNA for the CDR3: TGTGCCAGCAGCTTATTAGCTGAAAAACTGTTTTTT.

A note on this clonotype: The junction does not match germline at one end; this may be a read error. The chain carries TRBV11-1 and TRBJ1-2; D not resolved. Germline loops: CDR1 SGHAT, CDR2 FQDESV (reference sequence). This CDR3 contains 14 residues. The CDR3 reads CASSLDSLNYGHTF. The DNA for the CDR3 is TGTGCCAGCAGCTTAGACAGTTTAAACTATGGCCACACCTTC.